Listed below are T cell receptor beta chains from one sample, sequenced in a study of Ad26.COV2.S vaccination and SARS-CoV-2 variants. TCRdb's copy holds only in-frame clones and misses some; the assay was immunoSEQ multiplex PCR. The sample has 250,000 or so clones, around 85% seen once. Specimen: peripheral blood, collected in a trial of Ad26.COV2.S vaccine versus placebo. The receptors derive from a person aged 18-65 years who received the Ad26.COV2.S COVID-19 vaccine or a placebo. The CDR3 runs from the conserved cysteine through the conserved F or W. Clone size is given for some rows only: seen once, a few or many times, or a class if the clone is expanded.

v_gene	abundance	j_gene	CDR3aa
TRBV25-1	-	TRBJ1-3	CASRERDSYTIYF
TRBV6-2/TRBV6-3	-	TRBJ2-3	CASSPPIPGPIRGGRLPHDTQYF
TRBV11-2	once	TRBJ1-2	CASSLVRGGRGSGYTF
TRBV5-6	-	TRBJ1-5	CASSLEGPHYSNQPQHF
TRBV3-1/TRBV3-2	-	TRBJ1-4	CASSHSGLQLFF
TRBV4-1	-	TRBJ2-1	CASSQDRIGNEQFF
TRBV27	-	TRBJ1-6	CASSLSISPDRGGNSPLHF
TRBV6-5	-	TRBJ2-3	CASRDLPVWDTQYF
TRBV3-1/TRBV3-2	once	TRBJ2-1	CASSQVRGNGEQFF
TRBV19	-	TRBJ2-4	CASSMGLGKNIQYF
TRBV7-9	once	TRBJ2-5	CASSPEGHYSETQYF
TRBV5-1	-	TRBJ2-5	CASSLGDRGETQYF
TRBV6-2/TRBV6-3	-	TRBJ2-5	CASSYLSSGQETQYF
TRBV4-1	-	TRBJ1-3	CASSQVGNSGNTIYF
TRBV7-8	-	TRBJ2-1	CASSPERYNEQFF
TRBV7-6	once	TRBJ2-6	CASSLGAGDAGANVLTF
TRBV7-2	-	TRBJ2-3	CASSPGPSGGGTDTQYF
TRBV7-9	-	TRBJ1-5	CASSLPAGQPQHF
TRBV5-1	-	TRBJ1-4	CATSGGRPNEKLFF
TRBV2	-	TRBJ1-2	CASSVVGLGYTF
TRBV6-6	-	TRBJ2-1	CASSYSYNEQFF
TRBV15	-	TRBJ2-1	CATSRVKGAPNPNEQFF
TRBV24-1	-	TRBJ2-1	CATSADINEQFF
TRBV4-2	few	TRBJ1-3	CASSQEGPGNTIYF
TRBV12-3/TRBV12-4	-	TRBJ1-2	CASSLGDRYGYTF
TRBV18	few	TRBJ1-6	CASSPGANNSPLHF
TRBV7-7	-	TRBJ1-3	CASSFGVGNTIYF
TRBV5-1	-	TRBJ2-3	CASSLIADTQYF
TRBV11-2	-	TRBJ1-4	CASSLITGPTNEKLFF
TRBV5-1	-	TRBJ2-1	CASRAGQGTNEQFF
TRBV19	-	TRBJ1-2	CASSIRSTGRGYGYTF
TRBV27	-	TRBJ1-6	CASSLGGGRSPLHF